This T cell receptor beta chain originates from a study of molecular identifiers for immune sequencing clone quantification. For this clonotype: With a much larger clone just one base away, this may be a read error.

The CDR3 has 16 amino acids. The V gene's germline CDR1 is MDHEN and CDR2 SYDVKM. Unmatched junction bases numbered 7, after V lost 2 bases and J lost 1 base. TCRdb re-analysed the PCR reads in MiXCR, keeping a single row per CDR3 protein. The sample lists 53,000 or so distinct CDR3 sequences, more than 35% occurring once. The rearrangement joins TRBV28 to TRBJ2-5; 7 bases align to TRBD1. The sequenced sample consisted of naive CD8+ T cells from blood, with Jurkat cell RNA spiked in. The subset here: FACS-sorted CD8+CD4-CCR7+CD45RA+ naive T cells. The source of this sequence is a human donor in good health. Some libraries in this study had Jurkat cell RNA spiked in. CDR3 nucleotide sequence: TGTGCCAGCAGTTTAACCTGGGGACAGCCCCAAGAGACCCAGTACTTC. It yields the protein CASSLTWGQPQETQYF.